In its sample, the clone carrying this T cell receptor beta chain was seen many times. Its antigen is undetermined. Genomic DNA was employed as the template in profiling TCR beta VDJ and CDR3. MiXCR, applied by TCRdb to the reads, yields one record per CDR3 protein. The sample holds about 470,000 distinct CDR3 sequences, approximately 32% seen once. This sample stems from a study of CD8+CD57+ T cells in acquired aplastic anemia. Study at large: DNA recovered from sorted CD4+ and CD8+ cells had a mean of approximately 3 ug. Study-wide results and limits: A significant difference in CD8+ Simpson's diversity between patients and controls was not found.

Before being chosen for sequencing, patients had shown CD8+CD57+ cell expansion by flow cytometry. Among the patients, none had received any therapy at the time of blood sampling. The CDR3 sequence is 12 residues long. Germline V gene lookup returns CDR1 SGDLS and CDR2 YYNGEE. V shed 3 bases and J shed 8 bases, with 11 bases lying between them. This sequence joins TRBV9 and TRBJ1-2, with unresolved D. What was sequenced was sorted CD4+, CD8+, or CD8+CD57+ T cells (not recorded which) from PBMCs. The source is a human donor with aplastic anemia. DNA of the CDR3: TGTGCCAGCAGCGCTGTTTCGCTGGGCTACACCTTC. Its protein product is CASSAVSLGYTF.